These T cell receptor beta chains were read from a single sample in a study of CD8 T cells in Susac syndrome. One entry per CDR3 protein results from TCRdb running MiXCR on the immunoSEQ multiplex PCR reads. The sample includes about 280,000 distinct CDR3 sequences, about 88% of them seen just once. The source material was CD8+ T cells from PBMCs. Every receptor here comes from a human donor with multiple sclerosis. CDR3s include the opening cysteine and the closing phenylalanine or tryptophan. The order of the fields is clone size, J gene, D gene, V gene, CDR3 protein, CDR3 DNA. The D gene is left open where the match is weak. Size tells how often a clone was seen (once, few, many) or the class of an expanded clone, and some rows leave it out.

>.|TRBJ2-2|.|TRBV29-1
CSVQGSNTGELFF
TGCAGCGTACAGGGCTCGAACACCGGGGAGCTGTTTTTT
>.|TRBJ2-7|TRBD2|TRBV27
CATGLAGAYEQYF
TGTGCCACTGGACTAGCGGGGGCCTACGAGCAGTACTTC
>.|TRBJ2-7|.|TRBV12-3/TRBV12-4
CASSVSPSSYEQYF
TGTGCCAGCAGCGTCAGCCCCAGCTCCTACGAGCAGTACTTC
>.|TRBJ2-7|.|TRBV6-5
CASSYSKGRVGDEQYF
TGTGCCAGCAGTTACTCGAAGGGCCGGGTAGGCGACGAGCAGTACTTC
>.|TRBJ2-1|.|TRBV20-1
CSARTESSYNEQFF
TGCAGTGCCAGGACAGAAAGCTCCTACAATGAGCAGTTCTTC
>.|TRBJ2-7|TRBD2|TRBV6-1
CASSEEREGPREQYF
TGTGCCAGCAGTGAGGAGCGGGAGGGCCCTCGTGAGCAGTACTTC
>.|TRBJ2-4|TRBD1|TRBV13
CASSSPGQGAKNIQYF
TGTGCCAGCAGCTCTCCGGGACAGGGGGCCAAAAACATTCAGTACTTC
>.|TRBJ2-4|.|TRBV18
CAPQGGAKNIQYF
TGTGCCCCGCAGGGCGGGGCCAAAAACATTCAGTACTTC
>.|TRBJ2-7|TRBD2|TRBV10-3
CAISQTSTNEQYF
TGTGCCATCAGCCAGACTAGCACCAACGAGCAGTACTTC
>.|TRBJ2-2|.|TRBV24-1
CATSDWDTGELFF
TGTGCCACCAGTGATTGGGACACCGGGGAGCTGTTTTTT
>.|TRBJ2-5|.|TRBV9
CASSVGGTQYF
TGTGCCAGCAGCGTAGGAGGGACCCAGTACTTC
>once|TRBJ2-1|TRBD1|TRBV19
CAKGQGACRYNEQFF
TGTGCCAAGGGACAGGGGGCATGTAGGTACAATGAGCAGTTCTTC
>.|TRBJ2-7|TRBD2|TRBV28
CASSSGLAAFYEQYF
TGTGCCAGCAGTTCGGGACTAGCGGCTTTCTACGAGCAGTACTTC
>.|TRBJ1-6|.|TRBV11-2
CASSPTGFSPLHF
TGTGCCAGCAGCCCTACAGGGTTCTCACCCCTCCACTTT
>.|TRBJ2-3|.|TRBV27
CASSLNQARTDTQYF
TGTGCCAGCAGTTTAAACCAGGCCCGCACAGATACGCAGTATTTT
>once|TRBJ1-2|.|TRBV10-3
CAISEDIRGYGYTF
TGTGCCATCAGTGAGGATATCCGCGGCTATGGCTACACCTTC
>.|TRBJ2-5|.|TRBV6-5
CASSYVGLQETQYF
TGTGCCAGCAGTTACGTGGGGCTCCAAGAGACCCAGTACTTC
>.|TRBJ2-7|.|TRBV4-1
CASSQVLGTPFNEQYF
TGCGCCAGCAGCCAAGTTCTCGGGACTCCTTTCAACGAGCAGTACTTC
>.|TRBJ2-5|TRBD2|TRBV29-1
CSVEIAGPAETQYF
TGCAGCGTTGAGATAGCGGGACCCGCTGAGACCCAGTACTTC
>.|TRBJ2-4|.|TRBV20-1
CSARGAKNIQYF
TGCAGTGCTAGAGGGGCCAAAAACATTCAGTACTTC
>.|TRBJ2-1|.|TRBV4-2
CASSQAPETELHNEQFF
TGTGCCAGCAGCCAAGCCCCCGAGACCGAACTTCACAATGAGCAGTTCTTC
>.|TRBJ2-2|.|TRBV3-1
CASSQDIERAPFF
TGTGCCAGCAGCCAAGATATAGAGAGGGCCCCGTTTTTT
>.|TRBJ2-3|TRBD2|TRBV5-1
CASSLKTSGTDTQYF
TGCGCCAGCAGCTTAAAGACTAGCGGCACAGATACGCAGTATTTT
>.|TRBJ2-5|TRBD1|TRBV30
CAWRMGTGGVQETQYF
TGTGCCTGGAGGATGGGGACAGGGGGTGTCCAAGAGACCCAGTACTTC
>.|TRBJ1-4|.|TRBV29-1
CSVGTAYEKLFF
TGCAGCGTTGGGACAGCTTATGAAAAACTGTTTTTT
>.|TRBJ2-7|TRBD2|TRBV11-2
CASSLEGAGGTYEQYF
TGTGCCAGCAGCTTAGAGGGTGCGGGAGGTACCTACGAGCAGTACTTC
>once|TRBJ2-1|TRBD1|TRBV6-1
CASSEAAPGTDWDSYNEQFF
TGTGCCAGCAGTGAAGCGGCCCCCGGGACAGACTGGGACTCCTACAATGAGCAGTTCTTC
>.|TRBJ1-1|.|TRBV13
CASSLRLEGGNTEAFF
TGTGCCAGCAGCTTACGCCTAGAGGGCGGGAACACTGAAGCTTTCTTT
>.|TRBJ2-1|TRBD2|TRBV10-1
CASSERAGGRDEQFF
TGCGCCAGCAGTGAGCGAGCGGGAGGGAGGGATGAGCAGTTCTTC
>.|TRBJ1-6|.|TRBV20-1
CSARDRTVAEYSLHF
TGCAGTGCTAGGGACCGGACAGTAGCGGAGTATAGCCTCCACTTT
>.|TRBJ1-5|.|TRBV20-1
CSARTEVSNQPQHF
TGCAGTGCCCGGACAGAGGTTAGCAATCAGCCCCAGCATTTT
>once|TRBJ1-6|.|TRBV7-9
CASSLNTGSVKPLHF
TGTGCCAGCAGCTTAAATACGGGATCTGTAAAACCCCTCCACTTT
>few|TRBJ2-1|.|TRBV28
CASSPFEGDEQFF
TGTGCCAGCAGCCCTTTCGAGGGGGATGAGCAGTTCTTC
>.|TRBJ1-2|.|TRBV28
CASRFDGLYGYTF
TGTGCCAGCAGGTTCGACGGGCTCTATGGCTACACCTTC
>.|TRBJ1-1|.|TRBV14
CASSQENFAEAFF
TGTGCCAGCAGCCAAGAAAATTTCGCGGAAGCTTTCTTT
>.|TRBJ2-7|TRBD1|TRBV2
CASSEGITGVPRGYEQYF
TGTGCCAGCAGTGAAGGGATTACAGGGGTCCCTAGGGGTTACGAGCAGTACTTC
>.|TRBJ2-1|TRBD2|TRBV7-6
CASSIGLAGGSYNEQFF
TGTGCCAGCAGCATAGGTCTAGCGGGAGGGTCCTACAATGAGCAGTTCTTC
>.|TRBJ2-6|.|TRBV20-1
CSARENRARPSGANVLTF
TGCAGTGCTAGAGAAAACAGGGCGCGCCCGTCTGGGGCCAACGTCCTGACTTTC
>.|TRBJ1-2|TRBD1|TRBV9
CASSPSGTDYGYTF
TGTGCCAGCAGCCCTTCAGGGACAGACTATGGCTACACCTTC